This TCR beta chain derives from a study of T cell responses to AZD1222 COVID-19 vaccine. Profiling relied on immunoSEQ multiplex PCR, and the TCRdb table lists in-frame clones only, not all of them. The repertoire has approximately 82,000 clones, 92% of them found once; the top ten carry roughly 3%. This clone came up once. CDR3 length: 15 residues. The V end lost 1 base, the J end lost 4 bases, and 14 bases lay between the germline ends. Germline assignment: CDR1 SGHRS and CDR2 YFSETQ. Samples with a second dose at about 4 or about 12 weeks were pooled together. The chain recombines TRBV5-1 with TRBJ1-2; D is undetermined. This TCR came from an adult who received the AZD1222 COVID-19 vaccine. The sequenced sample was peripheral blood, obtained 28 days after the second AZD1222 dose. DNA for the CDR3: TGCGCCAGCAGCTTGCGGGTAGAAGCCTCCTATGGCTACACCTTC. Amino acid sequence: CASSLRVEASYGYTF.